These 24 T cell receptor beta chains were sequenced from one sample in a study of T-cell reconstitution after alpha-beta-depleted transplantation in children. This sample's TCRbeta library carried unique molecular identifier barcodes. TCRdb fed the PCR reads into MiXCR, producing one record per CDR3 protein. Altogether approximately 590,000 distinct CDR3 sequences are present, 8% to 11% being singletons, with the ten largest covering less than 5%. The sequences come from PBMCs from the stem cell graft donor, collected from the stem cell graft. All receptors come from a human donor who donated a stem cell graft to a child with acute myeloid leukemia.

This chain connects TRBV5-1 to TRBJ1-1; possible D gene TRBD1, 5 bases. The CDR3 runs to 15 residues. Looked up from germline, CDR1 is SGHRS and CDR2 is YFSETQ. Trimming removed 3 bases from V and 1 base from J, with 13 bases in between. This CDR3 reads CASSWDGSRNTEAFF. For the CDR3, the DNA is TGCGCCAGCAGCTGGGACGGCTCGCGGAACACTGAAGCTTTCTTT.

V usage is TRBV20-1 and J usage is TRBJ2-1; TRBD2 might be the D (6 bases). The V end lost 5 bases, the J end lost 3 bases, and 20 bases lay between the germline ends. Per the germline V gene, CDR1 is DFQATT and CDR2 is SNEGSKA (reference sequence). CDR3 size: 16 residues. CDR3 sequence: CSADRQTSWDYNEQFF. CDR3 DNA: TGCAGTGCTGACCGACAGACTAGTTGGGACTACAATGAGCAGTTCTTC.

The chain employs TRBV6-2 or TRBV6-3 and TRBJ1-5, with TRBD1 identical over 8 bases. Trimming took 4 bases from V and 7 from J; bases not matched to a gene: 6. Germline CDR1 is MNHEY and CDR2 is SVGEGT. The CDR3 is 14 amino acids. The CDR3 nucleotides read TGTGCCAGCAGTTTTTCGGACAGGGCCCAGCCCCAGCATTTT. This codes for CASSFSDRAQPQHF.

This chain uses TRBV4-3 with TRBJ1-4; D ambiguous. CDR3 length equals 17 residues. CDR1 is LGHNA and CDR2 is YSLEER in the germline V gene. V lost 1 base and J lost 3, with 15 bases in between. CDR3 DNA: TGCGCCAGCAGCCAAGGGGCAACCCACGCTGCTAATGAAAAACTGTTTTTT. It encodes CASSQGATHAANEKLFF.

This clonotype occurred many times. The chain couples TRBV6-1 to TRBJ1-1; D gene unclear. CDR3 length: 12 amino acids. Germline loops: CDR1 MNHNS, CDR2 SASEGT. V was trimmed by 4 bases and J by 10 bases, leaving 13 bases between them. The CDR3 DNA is TGTGCCAGCAGTGGGACTGCGCTGGGAGCTTTCTTT. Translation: CASSGTALGAFF.

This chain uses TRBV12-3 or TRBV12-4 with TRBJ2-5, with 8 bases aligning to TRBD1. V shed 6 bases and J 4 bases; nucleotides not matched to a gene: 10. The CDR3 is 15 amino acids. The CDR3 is CASRVTGGRGETQYF. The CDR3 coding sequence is TGTGCCAGCAGGGTCACAGGGGGTAGGGGAGAGACCCAGTACTTC.

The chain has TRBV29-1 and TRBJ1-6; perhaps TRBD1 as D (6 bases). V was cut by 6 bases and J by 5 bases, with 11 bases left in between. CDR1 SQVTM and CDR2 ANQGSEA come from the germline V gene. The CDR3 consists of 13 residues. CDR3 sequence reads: CSVSAGDNSPLHF. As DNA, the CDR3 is TGCAGCGTGTCCGCAGGGGATAATTCACCCCTCCACTTT.

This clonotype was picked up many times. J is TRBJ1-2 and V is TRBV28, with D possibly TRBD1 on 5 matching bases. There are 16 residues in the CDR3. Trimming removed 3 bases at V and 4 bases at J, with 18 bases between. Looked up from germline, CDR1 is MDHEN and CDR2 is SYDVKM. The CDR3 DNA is TGTGCCAGCAGTTTTGGAGCCAGGGCGGGTAGCTATGGCTACACCTTC. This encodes CASSFGARAGSYGYTF.

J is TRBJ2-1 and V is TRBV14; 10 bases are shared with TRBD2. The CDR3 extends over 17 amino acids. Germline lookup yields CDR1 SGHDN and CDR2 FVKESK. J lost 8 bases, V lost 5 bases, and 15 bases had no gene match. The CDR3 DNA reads TGTGCCAGCAGCTCCCCCGGCACTAGCGGGGAGGATGATGAGCAGTTCTTC. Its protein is CASSSPGTSGEDDEQFF.

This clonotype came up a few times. CDR3 region: CASSGGQGPLYGYTF. In DNA, the CDR3 is TGTGCCAGCAGCGGGGGACAGGGCCCTCTCTATGGCTACACCTTC. The chain joins TRBV5-6 to TRBJ1-2; 9 bases are a match to TRBD1. There are 15 residues in the CDR3. Per germline, CDR1 SGHDT and CDR2 YYEEEE. The J segment lost 4 bases and the V segment lost 4 bases, leaving 8 bases of the junction unmatched.

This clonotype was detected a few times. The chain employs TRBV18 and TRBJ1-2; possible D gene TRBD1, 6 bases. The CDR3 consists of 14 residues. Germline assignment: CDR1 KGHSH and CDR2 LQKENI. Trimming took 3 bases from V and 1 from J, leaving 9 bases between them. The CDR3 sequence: CASSPDSLNYGYTF. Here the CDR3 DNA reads TGTGCCAGCTCACCGGACAGCCTTAACTATGGCTACACCTTC.

In DNA, the CDR3 is TGCAGCGTTGAAAAGGGGCGCCAAAACATTCAGTACTTC. This gives the protein CSVEKGRQNIQYF. The chain uses TRBV29-1 and TRBJ2-4; TRBD1 might be the D (5 bases). This CDR3 region has 13 residues. V gave up 2 bases and J gave up 5 bases, with 10 bases separating them. Germline lookup yields CDR1 SQVTM and CDR2 ANQGSEA.

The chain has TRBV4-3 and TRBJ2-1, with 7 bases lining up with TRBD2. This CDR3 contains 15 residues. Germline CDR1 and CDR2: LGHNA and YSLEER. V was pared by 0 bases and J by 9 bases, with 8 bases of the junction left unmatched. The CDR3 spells CASSQEGLPVGEQFF. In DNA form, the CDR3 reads TGCGCCAGCAGCCAAGAGGGACTACCCGTCGGTGAGCAGTTCTTC.

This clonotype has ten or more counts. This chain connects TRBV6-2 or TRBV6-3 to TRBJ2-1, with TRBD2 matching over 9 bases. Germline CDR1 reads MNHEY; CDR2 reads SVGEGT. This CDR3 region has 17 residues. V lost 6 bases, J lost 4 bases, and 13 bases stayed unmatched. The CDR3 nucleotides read TGTGCCAGCAGGATGGCCTTTCTAGCGGGACCATACAATGAGCAGTTCTTC. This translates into CASRMAFLAGPYNEQFF.

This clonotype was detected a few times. The CDR3 loop reads CASSVRTGGGEQYF. The CDR3 nucleotides are TGTGCCAGCAGTGTTCGGACAGGGGGTGGCGAGCAGTACTTC. The rearrangement uses TRBV2 and TRBJ2-7, with 10 bases fitting TRBD1. CDR3 length: 14 residues. Germline lookup yields CDR1 SNHLY and CDR2 FYNNEI. J gave up 6 bases and V 4 bases, and 6 bases lay outside the gene matches.

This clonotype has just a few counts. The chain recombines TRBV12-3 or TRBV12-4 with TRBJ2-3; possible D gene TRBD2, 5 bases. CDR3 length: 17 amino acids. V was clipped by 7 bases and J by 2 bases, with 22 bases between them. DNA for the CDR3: TGTGCCAGCACCCTCGGGAAGCTTCGTCTAGTCACAGATACGCAGTATTTT. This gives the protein CASTLGKLRLVTDTQYF.

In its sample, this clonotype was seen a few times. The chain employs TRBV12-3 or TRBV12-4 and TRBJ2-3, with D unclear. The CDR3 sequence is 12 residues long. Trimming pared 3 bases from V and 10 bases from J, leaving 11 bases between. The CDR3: CASSFSTSSQYF. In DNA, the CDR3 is TGTGCCAGCAGTTTCAGTACGAGCTCGCAGTATTTT.

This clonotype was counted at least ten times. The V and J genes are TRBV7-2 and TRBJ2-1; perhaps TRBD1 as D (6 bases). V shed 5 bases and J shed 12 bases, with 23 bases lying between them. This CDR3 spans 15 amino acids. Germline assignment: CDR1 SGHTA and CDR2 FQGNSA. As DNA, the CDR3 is TGTGCCAGCAGCCCGAACAAAAAAACAGGGAAGGGGCAGTTCTTC. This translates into CASSPNKKTGKGQFF.

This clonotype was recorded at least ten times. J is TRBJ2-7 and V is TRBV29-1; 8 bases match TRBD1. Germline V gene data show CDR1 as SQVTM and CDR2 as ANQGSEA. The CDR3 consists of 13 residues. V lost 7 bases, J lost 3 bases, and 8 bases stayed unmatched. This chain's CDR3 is CSGGQGPIYEQYF. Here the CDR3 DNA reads TGCAGCGGCGGACAGGGCCCGATCTACGAGCAGTACTTC.

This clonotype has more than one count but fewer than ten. CDR3 DNA sequence: TGTGCCAGCAGCAAAGGAAGCACCCGCACAGATACGCAGTATTTT. Protein: CASSKGSTRTDTQYF. The rearrangement links TRBV21-1 to TRBJ2-3. TRBV21-1 is reported as a pseudogene. The CDR3 contains 15 residues.

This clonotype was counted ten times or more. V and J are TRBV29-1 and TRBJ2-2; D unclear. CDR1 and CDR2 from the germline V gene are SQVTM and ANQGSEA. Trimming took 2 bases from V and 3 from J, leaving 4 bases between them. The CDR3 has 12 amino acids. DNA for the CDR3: TGCAGCGTTGAAAGGGACACCGGGGAGCTGTTTTTT. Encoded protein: CSVERDTGELFF.

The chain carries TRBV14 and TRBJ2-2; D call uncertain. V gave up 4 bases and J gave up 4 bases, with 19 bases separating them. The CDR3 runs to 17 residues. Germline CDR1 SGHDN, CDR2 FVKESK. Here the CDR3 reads CASSLLSGSPGTGELFF. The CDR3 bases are TGTGCCAGCAGCCTCCTCTCCGGCTCTCCGGGCACCGGGGAGCTGTTTTTT.

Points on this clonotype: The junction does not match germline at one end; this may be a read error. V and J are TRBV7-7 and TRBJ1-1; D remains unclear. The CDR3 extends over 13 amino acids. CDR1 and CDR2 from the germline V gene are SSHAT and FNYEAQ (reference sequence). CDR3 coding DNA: TGTGCTAGCAGCTCCCGACTGGACACTGAAGCTTTCTTT. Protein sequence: CASSSRLDTEAFF.

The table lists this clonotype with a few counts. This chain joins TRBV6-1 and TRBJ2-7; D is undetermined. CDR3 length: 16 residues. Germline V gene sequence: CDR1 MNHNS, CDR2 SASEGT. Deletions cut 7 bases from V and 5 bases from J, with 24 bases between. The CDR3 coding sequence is TGTGCCAGCACCCCCGGTACCGTAGGGTATGGCCACGAGCAGTACTTC. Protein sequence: CASTPGTVGYGHEQYF.